This T cell receptor (beta chain) originates from a study of T cells in localized non-small cell lung cancer. Whole-study findings and limits: Peak T cell clonality was found in uninvolved adjacent lung, exceeding tumor. Longer overall survival was associated with a higher density of T cells in the blood.

Details on this clone: Its antigen is unidentified.

This CDR3 is 15 amino acids long. CDR1 is SGHRS and CDR2 is YFSETQ in the germline V gene. V was shortened by 0 bases and J by 8 bases, with 17 bases between the two germline ends. Generated by immunoSEQ multiplex PCR, the TCRdb table keeps only in-frame clones and is missing some. Of 70,000 or so clones in the sample, about four fifths were seen once. This specimen consisted of peripheral blood, obtained before any cancer treatment. The sequence came from an older female donor with stage I lung adenocarcinoma. This chain uses TRBV5-1 with TRBJ1-2; weak D call: TRBD1 (5 bases). This chain's CDR3 is CASSLEAGSENGYTF. The CDR3 nucleotides are TGCGCCAGCAGCTTGGAGGCAGGGTCAGAGAACGGCTACACCTTC.